Below, one TCR beta chain is given with its context. The antigen is undetermined. This sample stems from a study of OX40 agonist ivuxolimab in advanced cancers. Overall study context: Every 2 weeks, patients received ivuxolimab intravenously, dosed at 0.01 to 10 mg/kg. Of the patients, three showed partial responses, one with hepatocellular carcinoma and two with cutaneous melanoma. Study-wide points: Fewer expanded clones were found on average in CD4+ than in CD8+ T cells. There was clonal expansion of CD4+ and CD8+ blood T cells by week 6 at 0.1 to 3.0 mg/kg.

V was trimmed by 1 base and J by 3 bases, leaving 7 bases between them. This CDR3 has 13 residues. Germline assignment: CDR1 LNHDA and CDR2 SQIVND (reference sequence). Profiled with immunoSEQ multiplex PCR; TCRdb holds only in-frame clones, not every one. This table holds 50,000 to 70,000 clones, approximately 91% found once. The chain has TRBV19 and TRBJ2-7; no clear D. The sequence was obtained from an adult with an advanced solid tumor such as melanoma, head and neck, liver or kidney cancer. Sample: CD4+ or CD8+ T cells sorted from blood, taken in a trial of the OX40 agonist ivuxolimab. The CDR3 loop reads CASSIAPGYEQYV. In nucleotides, the CDR3 is TGTGCCAGTAGTATAGCTCCGGGCTACGAGCAGTACGTC.